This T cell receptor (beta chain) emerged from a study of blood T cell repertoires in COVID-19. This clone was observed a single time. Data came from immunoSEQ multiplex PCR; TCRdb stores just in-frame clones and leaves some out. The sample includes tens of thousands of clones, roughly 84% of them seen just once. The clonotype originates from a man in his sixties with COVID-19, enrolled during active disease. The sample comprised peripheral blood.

CDR3 amino acids: CASSNLHEGGGTEAFF. Here the CDR3 DNA reads TGCGCCAGCAGCAACCTCCATGAGGGCGGGGGGACTGAAGCTTTCTTT. The gene calls are TRBV5-1 and TRBJ1-1; tentatively, D is TRBD1 (5 bases). Germline values: CDR1 SGHRS, CDR2 YFSETQ. The CDR3 covers 16 residues. The V and J ends lost 4 bases and 5 bases respectively, with 21 bases between them.